Sequencing of this T cell receptor beta chain was carried out in a study of T cell changes during pregnancy in multiple sclerosis. Sequenced by immunoSEQ multiplex PCR; TCRdb stores in-frame clones only, minus some. The repertoire includes 45,000 to 70,000 clones, over 80% of them detected once, and about 0.15% sits in the top ten. The CDR3 runs 12 residues. V was pared by 8 bases and J by 4 bases, with 3 bases of the junction left unmatched. Germline V gene sequence: CDR1 SNHLY, CDR2 FYNNEI. This sequence was found in a female donor in good health, enrolled as a control in a pregnancy study. The sequencing used CD4+ T cells from peripheral blood mononuclear cells, collected after pregnancy. This chain connects TRBV2 to TRBJ2-3; 7 bases map to TRBD2. The CDR3 loop is CASGGEADTQYF. Written as DNA, the CDR3 is TGTGCCAGCGGGGGGGAGGCAGATACGCAGTATTTT.